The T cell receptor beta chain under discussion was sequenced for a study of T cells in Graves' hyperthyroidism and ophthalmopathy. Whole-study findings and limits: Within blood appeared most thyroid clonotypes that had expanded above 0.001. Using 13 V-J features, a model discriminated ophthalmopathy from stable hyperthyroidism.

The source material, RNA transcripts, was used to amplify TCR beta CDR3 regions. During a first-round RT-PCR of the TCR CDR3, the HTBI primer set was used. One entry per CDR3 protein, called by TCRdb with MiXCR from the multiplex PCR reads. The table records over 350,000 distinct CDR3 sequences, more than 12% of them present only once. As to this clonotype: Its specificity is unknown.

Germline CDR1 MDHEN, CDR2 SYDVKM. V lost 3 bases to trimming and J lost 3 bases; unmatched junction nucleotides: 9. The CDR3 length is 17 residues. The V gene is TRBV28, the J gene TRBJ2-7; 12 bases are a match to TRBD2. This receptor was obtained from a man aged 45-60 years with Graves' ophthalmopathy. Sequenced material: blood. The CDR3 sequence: CASSFLGATSGSYEQYF. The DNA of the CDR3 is TGTGCCAGCAGTTTTTTGGGGGCGACTAGCGGGAGCTACGAGCAGTACTTC. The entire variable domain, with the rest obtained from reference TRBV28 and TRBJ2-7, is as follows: DVKVTQSSRYLVKRTGEKVFLECVQDMDHENMFWYRQDPGLGLRLIYFSYDVKMKEKGDIPEGYSVSREKKERFSLILESASTNQTSMYLCASSFLGATSGSYEQYFGPGTRLTVT.